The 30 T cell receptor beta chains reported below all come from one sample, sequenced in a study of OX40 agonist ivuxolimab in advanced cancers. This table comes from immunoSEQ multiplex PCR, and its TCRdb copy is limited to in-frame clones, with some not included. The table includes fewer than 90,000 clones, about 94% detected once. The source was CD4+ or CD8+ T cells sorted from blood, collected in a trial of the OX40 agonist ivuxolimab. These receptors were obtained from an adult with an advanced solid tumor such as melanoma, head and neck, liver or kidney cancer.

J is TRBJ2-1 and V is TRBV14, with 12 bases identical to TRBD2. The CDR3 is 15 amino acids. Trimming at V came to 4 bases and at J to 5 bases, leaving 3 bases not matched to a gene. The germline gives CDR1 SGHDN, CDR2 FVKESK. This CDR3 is CASSLRTSGNNEQFF. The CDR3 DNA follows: TGTGCCAGCAGCCTACGGACTAGCGGGAACAATGAGCAGTTCTTC.

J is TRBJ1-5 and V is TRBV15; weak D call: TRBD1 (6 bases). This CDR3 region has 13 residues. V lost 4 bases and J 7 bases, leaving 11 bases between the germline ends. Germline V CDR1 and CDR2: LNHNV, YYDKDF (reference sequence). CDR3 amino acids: CATSTEQGQPQHF. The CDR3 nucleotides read TGTGCCACCAGCACGGAACAGGGACAGCCCCAGCATTTT.

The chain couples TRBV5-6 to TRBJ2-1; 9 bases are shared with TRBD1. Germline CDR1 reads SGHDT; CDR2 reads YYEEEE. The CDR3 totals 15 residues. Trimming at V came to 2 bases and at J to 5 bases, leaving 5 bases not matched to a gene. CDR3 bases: TGTGCCAGCAGCTTTGAAGGGACAGGGAACAATGAGCAGTTCTTC. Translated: CASSFEGTGNNEQFF.

The CDR3 loop reads CASSPQGGGPVYEQYF. The CDR3 nucleotides are TGTGCCAGCAGCCCACAGGGAGGGGGCCCCGTCTACGAGCAGTACTTC. The rearrangement links TRBV11-2 to TRBJ2-7, with D possibly being TRBD1 or TRBD2 (7 bases each). The CDR3 loop spans 16 amino acids. Germline CDR1 reads SGHAT; CDR2 reads FQNNGV. Trimming took 5 bases from V and 3 from J, leaving 20 bases between them.

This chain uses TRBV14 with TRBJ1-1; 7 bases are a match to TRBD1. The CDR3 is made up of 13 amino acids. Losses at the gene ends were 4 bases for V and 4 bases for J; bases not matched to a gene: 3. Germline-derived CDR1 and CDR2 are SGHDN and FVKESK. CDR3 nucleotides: TGTGCCAGCAGCCTCAGGGGGGGCACTGAAGCTTTCTTT. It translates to CASSLRGGTEAFF.

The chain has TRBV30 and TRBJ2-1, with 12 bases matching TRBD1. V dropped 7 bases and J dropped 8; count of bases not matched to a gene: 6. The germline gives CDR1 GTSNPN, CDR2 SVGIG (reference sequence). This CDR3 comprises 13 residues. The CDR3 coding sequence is TGTGCCTCTACCGGGACAGGGGGCTATGAGCAGTTCTTC. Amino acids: CASTGTGGYEQFF. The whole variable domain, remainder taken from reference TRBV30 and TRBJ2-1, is SQTIHQWPATLVQPVGSPLSLECTVEGTSNPNLYWYRQAAGRGLQLLFYSVGIGQISSEVPQNLSASRPQDRQFILSSKKLLLSDSGFYLCASTGTGGYEQFFGPGTRLTVL.

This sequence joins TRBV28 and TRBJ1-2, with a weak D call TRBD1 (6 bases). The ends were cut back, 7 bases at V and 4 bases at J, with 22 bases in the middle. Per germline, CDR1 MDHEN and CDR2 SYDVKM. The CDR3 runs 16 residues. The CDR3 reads CASNYLGQELGYGYTF. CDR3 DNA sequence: TGTGCCAGCAACTACTTGGGACAAGAACTGGGCTATGGCTACACCTTC.

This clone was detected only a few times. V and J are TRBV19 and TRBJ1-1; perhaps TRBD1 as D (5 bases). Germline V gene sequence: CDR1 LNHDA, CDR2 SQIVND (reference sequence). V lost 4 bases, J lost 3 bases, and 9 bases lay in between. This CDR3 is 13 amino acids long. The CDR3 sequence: CASSRRQHTEAFF. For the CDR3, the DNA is TGTGCCAGTAGTAGACGACAGCACACTGAAGCTTTCTTT.

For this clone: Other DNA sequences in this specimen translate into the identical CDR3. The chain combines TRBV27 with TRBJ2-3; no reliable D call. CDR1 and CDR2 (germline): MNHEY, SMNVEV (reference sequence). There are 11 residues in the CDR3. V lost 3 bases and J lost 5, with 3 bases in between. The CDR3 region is CASSFGDTQYF. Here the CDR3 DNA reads TGTGCCAGCAGTTTTGGAGATACGCAGTATTTT.

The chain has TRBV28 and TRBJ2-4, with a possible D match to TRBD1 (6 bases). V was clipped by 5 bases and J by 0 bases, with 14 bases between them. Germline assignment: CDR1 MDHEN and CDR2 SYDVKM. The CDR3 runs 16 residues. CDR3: CASSQGHTLAKNIQYF. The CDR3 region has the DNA TGTGCCAGCAGTCAGGGACACACTCTAGCCAAAAACATTCAGTACTTC.

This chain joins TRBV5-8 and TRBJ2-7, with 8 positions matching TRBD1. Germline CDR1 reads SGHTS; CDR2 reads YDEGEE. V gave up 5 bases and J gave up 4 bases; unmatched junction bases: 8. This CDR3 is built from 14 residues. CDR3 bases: TGTGCCAGCAGACGTCGGACAGGGAAGTACGAGCAGTACTTC. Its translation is CASRRRTGKYEQYF.

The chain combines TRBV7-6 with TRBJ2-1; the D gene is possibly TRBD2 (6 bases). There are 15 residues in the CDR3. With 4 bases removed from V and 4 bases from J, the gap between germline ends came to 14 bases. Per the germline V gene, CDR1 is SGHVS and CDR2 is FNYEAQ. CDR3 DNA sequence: TGTGCCAGCAGCTGGGAGCGGGTTCCATACAATGAGCAGTTCTTC. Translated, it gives CASSWERVPYNEQFF.

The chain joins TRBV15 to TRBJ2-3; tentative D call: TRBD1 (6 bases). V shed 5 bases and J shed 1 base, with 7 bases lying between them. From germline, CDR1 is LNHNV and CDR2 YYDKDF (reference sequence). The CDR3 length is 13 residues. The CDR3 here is CATSSGGTDTQYF. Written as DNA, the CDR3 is TGTGCCACCAGCTCAGGGGGCACAGATACGCAGTATTTT.

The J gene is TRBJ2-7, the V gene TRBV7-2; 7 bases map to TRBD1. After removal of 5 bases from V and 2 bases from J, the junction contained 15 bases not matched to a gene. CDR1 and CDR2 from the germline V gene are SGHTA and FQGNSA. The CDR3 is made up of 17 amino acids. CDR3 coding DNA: TGTGCCAGCAGCGTTCGGGACAGTAGACCTTTTCCCTACGAGCAGTACTTC. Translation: CASSVRDSRPFPYEQYF.

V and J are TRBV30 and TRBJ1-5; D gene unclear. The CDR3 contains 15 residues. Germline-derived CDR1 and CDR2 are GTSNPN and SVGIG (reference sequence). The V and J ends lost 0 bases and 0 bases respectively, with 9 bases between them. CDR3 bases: TGTGCCTGGAGTGTAGGACGGTATAGCAATCAGCCCCAGCATTTT. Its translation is CAWSVGRYSNQPQHF.

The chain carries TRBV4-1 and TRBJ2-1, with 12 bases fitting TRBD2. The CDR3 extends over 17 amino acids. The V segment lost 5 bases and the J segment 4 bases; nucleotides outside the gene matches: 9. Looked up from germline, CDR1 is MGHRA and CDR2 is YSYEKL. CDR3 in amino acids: CASSRPLTSGSYNEQFF. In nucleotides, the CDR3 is TGCGCCAGCAGCAGACCGCTGACTAGCGGGAGTTACAATGAGCAGTTCTTC.

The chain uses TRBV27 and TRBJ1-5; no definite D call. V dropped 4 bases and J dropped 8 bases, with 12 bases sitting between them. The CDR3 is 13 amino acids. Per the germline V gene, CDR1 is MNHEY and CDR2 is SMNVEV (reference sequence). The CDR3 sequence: CASSSGPEKPQHF. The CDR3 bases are TGTGCCAGCAGTTCAGGACCGGAGAAGCCCCAGCATTTT.

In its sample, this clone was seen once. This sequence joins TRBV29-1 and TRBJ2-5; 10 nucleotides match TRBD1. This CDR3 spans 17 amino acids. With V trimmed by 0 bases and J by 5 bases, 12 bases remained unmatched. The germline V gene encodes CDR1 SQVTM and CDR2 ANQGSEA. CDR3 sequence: CSVEDPLGTGEGETQYF. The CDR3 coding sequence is TGCAGCGTTGAAGACCCCCTCGGGACAGGGGAGGGGGAGACCCAGTACTTC.

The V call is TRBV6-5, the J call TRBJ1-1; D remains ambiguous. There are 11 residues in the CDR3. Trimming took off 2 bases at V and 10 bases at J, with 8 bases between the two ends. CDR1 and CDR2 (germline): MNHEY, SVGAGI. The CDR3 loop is CASSYRGVAFF. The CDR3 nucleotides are TGTGCCAGCAGTTACCGGGGAGTAGCTTTCTTT.

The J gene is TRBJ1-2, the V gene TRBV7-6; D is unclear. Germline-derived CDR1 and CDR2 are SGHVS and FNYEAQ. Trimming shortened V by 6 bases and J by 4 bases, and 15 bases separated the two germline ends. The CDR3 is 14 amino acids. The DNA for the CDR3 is TGTGCCAGCAGTCTAGGGTTAGGATCCTATGGCTACACCTTC. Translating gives CASSLGLGSYGYTF.

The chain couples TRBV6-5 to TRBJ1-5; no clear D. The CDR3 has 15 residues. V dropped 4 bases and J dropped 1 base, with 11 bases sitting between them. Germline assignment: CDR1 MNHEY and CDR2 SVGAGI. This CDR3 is CASSSSFGSNQPQHF. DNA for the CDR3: TGTGCCAGCAGTTCGTCATTCGGGAGCAATCAGCCCCAGCATTTT.

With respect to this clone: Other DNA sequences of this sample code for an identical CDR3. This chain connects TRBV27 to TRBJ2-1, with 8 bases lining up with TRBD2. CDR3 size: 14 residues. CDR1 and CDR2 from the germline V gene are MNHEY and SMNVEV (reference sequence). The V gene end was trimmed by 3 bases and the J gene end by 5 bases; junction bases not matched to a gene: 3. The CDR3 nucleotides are TGTGCCAGCAGTTTCACTAGCGGAAACAATGAGCAGTTCTTC. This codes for CASSFTSGNNEQFF.

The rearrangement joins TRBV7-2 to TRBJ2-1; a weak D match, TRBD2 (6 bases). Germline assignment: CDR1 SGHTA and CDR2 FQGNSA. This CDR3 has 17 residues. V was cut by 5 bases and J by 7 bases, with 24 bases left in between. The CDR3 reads CASSQLASTRARNEQFF. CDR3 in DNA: TGTGCCAGCAGCCAATTAGCGTCGACTAGGGCACGTAATGAGCAGTTCTTC.

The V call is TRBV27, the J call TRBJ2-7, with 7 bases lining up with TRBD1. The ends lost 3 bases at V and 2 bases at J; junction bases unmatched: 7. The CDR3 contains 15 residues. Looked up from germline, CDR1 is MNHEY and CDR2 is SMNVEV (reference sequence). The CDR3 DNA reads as TGTGCCAGCAGTTTGGCAGGGCAGGGGGCCTACGAGCAGTACTTC. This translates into CASSLAGQGAYEQYF.

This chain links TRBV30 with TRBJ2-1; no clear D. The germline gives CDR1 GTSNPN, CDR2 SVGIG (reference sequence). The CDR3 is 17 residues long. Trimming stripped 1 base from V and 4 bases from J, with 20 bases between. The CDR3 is CAWSASGRVIGYNEQFF. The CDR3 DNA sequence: TGTGCCTGGAGTGCCTCAGGACGGGTAATAGGGTACAATGAGCAGTTCTTC.

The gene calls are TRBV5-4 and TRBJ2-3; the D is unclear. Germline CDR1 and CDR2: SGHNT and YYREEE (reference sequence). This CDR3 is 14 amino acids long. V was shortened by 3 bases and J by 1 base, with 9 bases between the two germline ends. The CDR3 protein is CASSSGPGTDTQYF. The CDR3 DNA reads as TGTGCCAGCAGCTCCGGACCAGGCACAGATACGCAGTATTTT.

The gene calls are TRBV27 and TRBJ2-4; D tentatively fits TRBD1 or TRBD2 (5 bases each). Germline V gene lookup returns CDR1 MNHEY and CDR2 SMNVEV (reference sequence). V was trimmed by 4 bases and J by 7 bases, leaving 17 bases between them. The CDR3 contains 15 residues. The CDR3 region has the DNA TGTGCCAGCAGTTCGGTAGGGGAGATTTTGAACATTCAGTACTTC. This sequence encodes CASSSVGEILNIQYF.

CDR3 region: CASSIGTSLTDTQYF. The CDR3 region has the DNA TGTGCCAGCAGTATCGGGACTTCCCTCACAGATACGCAGTATTTT. The V call is TRBV27, the J call TRBJ2-3, with a weak D call TRBD2 (6 bases). V was trimmed by 5 bases and J by 2 bases, leaving 14 bases between them. The germline V gene encodes CDR1 MNHEY and CDR2 SMNVEV (reference sequence). The CDR3 is 15 amino acids.

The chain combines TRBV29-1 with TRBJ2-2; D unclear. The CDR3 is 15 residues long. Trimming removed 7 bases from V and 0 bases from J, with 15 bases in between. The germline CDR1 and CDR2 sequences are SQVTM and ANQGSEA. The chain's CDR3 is CSARGRWANTGELFF. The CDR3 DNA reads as TGCAGCGCCCGTGGGCGCTGGGCGAACACCGGGGAGCTGTTTTTT.

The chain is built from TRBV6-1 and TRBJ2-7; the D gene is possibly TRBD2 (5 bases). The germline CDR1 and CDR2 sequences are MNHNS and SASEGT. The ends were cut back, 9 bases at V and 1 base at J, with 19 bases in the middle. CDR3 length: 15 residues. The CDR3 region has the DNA TGTGCCAGTTACACCCCGAGCGGCAGTTCCTACGAGCAGTACTTC. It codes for CASYTPSGSSYEQYF.